This T cell receptor beta chain came from a study of cytomegalovirus exposure and HLA in healthy donors. There are 14 residues in the CDR3. The germline V gene has CDR1 SQVTM and CDR2 ANQGSEA. Trimming removed 7 bases at V and 2 bases at J, with 17 bases between. Amplification used 60 Vbeta primers and 13 Jbeta primers. Here immunoSEQ multiplex PCR was the method, and the copy in TCRdb shows in-frame clones only, minus some. Here the sample spans 90,000 or so clones, 70% to 75% being singletons. This TCR came from a woman aged 18-29 years in good health and CMV-seropositive. The chain has TRBV29-1 and TRBJ2-5; possibly TRBD2 for D (6 bases). Sequenced: PBMCs. CDR3 DNA: TGCAGCGGACGCGCGGGGCACCCTCAAGAGACCCAGTACTTC. This sequence encodes CSGRAGHPQETQYF.